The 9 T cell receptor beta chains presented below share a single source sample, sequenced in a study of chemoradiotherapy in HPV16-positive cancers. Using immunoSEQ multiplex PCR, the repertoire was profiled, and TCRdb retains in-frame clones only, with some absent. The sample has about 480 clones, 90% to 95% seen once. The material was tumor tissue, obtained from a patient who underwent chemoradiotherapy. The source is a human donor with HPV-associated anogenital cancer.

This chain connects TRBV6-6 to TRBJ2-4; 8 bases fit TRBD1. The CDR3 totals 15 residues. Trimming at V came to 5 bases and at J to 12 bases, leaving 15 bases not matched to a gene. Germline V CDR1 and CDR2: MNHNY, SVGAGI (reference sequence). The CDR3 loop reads CASSQRQGSGFSQYF. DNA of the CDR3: TGTGCCAGCAGTCAGAGACAGGGGTCGGGGTTCAGTCAGTACTTC.

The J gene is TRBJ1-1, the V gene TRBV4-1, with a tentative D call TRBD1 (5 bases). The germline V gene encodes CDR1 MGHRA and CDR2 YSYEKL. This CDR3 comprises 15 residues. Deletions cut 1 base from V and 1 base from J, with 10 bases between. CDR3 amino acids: CASSQGDLRNTEAFF. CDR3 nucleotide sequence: TGCGCCAGCAGCCAAGGGGACCTACGGAACACTGAAGCTTTCTTT.

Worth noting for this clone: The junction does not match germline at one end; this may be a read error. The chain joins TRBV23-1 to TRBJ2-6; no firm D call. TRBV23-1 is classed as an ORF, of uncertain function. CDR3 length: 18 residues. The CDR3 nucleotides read TGCGCCAGCAGTCGGTTCAGTACGCAACAAAGTCGGGCCAACGTACTGACTTTC. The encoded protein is CASSRFSTQQSRANVLTF.

Here the CDR3 DNA reads TGTGCCAGCAGTACCGAAGGAAATCAGCCCCAGCATTTT. Translation: CASSTEGNQPQHF. The genes are TRBV11-2 and TRBJ1-5; D call uncertain. With 6 bases removed from V and 4 bases from J, the gap between germline ends came to 10 bases. The germline CDR1 and CDR2 sequences are SGHAT and FQNNGV. The CDR3 is 13 amino acids.

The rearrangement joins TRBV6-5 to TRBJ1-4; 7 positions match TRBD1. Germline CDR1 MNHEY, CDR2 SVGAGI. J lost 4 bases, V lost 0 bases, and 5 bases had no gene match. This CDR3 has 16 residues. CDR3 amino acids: CASSYSRQGLNEKLFF. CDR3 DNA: TGTGCCAGCAGTTACTCCCGACAGGGACTTAATGAAAAACTGTTTTTT.

The CDR3 region is CASRYSRDTNTEAFF. Written as DNA, the CDR3 is TGTGCCAGCAGATACAGCAGGGATACGAACACTGAAGCTTTCTTT. The gene calls are TRBV6-5 and TRBJ1-1, with D possibly being TRBD1 (5 bases). Germline loops: CDR1 MNHEY, CDR2 SVGAGI. The CDR3 consists of 15 residues. The V gene lost 6 bases and the J gene lost 1 base, with 15 bases spanning the gap.

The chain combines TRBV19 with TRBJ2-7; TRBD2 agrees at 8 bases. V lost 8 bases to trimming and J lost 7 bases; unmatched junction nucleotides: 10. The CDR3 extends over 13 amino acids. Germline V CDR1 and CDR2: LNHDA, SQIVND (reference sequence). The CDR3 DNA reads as TGTGCCAGTCGGGCGGGGGGCCTAGGAGAGCAGTACTTC. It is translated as CASRAGGLGEQYF.

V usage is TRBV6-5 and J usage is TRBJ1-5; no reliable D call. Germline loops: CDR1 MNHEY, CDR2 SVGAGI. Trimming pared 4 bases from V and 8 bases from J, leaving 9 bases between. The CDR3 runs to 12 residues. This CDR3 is CASSSGKEPQHF. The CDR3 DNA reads TGTGCCAGCAGTTCGGGCAAGGAGCCCCAGCATTTT.

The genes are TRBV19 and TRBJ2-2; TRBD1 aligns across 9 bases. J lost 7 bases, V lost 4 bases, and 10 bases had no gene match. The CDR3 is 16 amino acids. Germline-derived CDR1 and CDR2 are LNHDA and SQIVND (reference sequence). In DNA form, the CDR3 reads TGTGCCAGTAGTAGGAATACAGGGGGCGCGGGCGGGGAGCTGTTTTTT. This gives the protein CASSRNTGGAGGELFF.